This T cell receptor beta chain stems from a study of blood T cell repertoires in COVID-19. Study-level information: Sites in the United States, Italy and Spain provided acute and convalescent COVID-19 samples. PBMCs, B-cell-depleted T cells, or T cells provided the cDNA or gDNA that made up the material.

In the original analysis: Using reference gene primer amplification, nucleated cell counts were estimated. Clones were read by immunoSEQ multiplex PCR, and TCRdb kept only the in-frame ones, dropping some. The V and J calls and clone size are taken from that table; D and trimming were inferred from the DNA. The table includes some 150,000 clones, 70% to 90% detected once. V was clipped by 3 bases and J by 11 bases, with 17 bases between them. Germline assignment: CDR1 LNHDA and CDR2 SQIVND (reference sequence). The CDR3 totals 15 residues. The origin of this receptor is a man in his sixties with active or convalescent COVID-19. The chain employs TRBV19 and TRBJ1-6; tentative D call: TRBD1 (5 bases). The sequencing input was peripheral blood. The CDR3 DNA sequence: TGTGCCAGTAGTATTGCAAGGAGGGGAACGACACCCCTCCACTTT. Its protein product is CASSIARRGTTPLHF. The whole variable domain, filled in from reference TRBV19 and TRBJ1-6, reads DGGITQSPKYLFRKEGQNVTLSCEQNLNHDAMYWYRQDPGQGLRLIYYSQIVNDFQKGDIAEGYSVSREKKESFPLTVTSAQKNPTAFYLCASSIARRGTTPLHFGNGTRLTVT.